Each of the 8 T cell receptor beta chains below was sequenced from the same sample in a study of response to subunit inactivated influenza vaccine. TCRdb re-called the RT-PCR reads through MiXCR, storing one row per CDR3 protein. This table has approximately 170,000 distinct CDR3 sequences, approximately 12% appearing once. The same sample was also used in a study of T cells expressing NK-cell markers. As that report states: For TCR beta, cDNA was produced by 5'RACE template switching with UMIs.

Source: CD8+ T cells sorted from PBMCs, taken roughly 13 days after vaccination. Every receptor here comes from a man between 50 and 59 years old who received an inactivated influenza vaccine.

This clonotype was recorded many times. The V gene is TRBV3-1, the J gene TRBJ1-2; no clear D. Germline CDR1 and CDR2: LGHDT and YNNKEL (reference sequence). CDR3 size: 15 residues. The V end was cut by 0 bases, the J end by 8 bases, with 16 bases between. The CDR3 nucleotides read TGTGCCAGCAGCCAAGAGCGTACGCAGTATGGGGGCTACACCTTC. It codes for CASSQERTQYGGYTF.

This clonotype was detected only a few times. This chain connects TRBV4-1 to TRBJ2-3, with 7 bases lining up with TRBD2. Germline V gene data show CDR1 as MGHRA and CDR2 as YSYEKL. V lost 3 bases, J lost 0 bases, and 6 bases stayed unmatched. The CDR3 contains 16 residues. CDR3 nucleotide sequence: TGCGCCAGCAGCCAGGGTTTGCGGGGGAGCACAGATACGCAGTATTTT. Its protein is CASSQGLRGSTDTQYF.

This clonotype occurred a few times. The chain employs TRBV3-1 and TRBJ1-1; D ambiguous. The CDR3 is made up of 13 amino acids. Trimming took off 1 base at V and 11 bases at J, with 14 bases between the two ends. CDR1 and CDR2 (germline): LGHDT, YNNKEL (reference sequence). CDR3: CASSQGSSEEAFF. CDR3 nucleotides: TGTGCCAGCAGCCAAGGGTCGTCGGAGGAGGCTTTCTTT.

For the CDR3, the DNA is TGCAGTGCTAGAGCGGGCGGGGGGTTCGAGCAGTTCTTC. This sequence encodes CSARAGGGFEQFF. V gene TRBV20-1 combines with J gene TRBJ2-1, with 8 bases identical to TRBD2. In germline, CDR1 is DFQATT, CDR2 SNEGSKA (reference sequence). The CDR3 length is 13 residues. V dropped 1 base and J dropped 10; count of bases not matched to a gene: 6.

This clonotype was seen more than once but under ten times. The rearrangement uses TRBV12-3 or TRBV12-4 and TRBJ2-3, with D unresolved. Trimming removed 6 bases from V and 0 bases from J, with 10 bases in between. This CDR3 spans 14 amino acids. This chain's CDR3 is CASRPSGSTDTQYF. DNA of the CDR3: TGTGCCAGCAGACCCTCAGGCAGCACAGATACGCAGTATTTT.

This sequence joins TRBV24-1 and TRBJ2-7; D is unclear. Trimming shortened V by 3 bases and J by 3 bases, and 5 bases separated the two germline ends. Germline V gene data show CDR1 as KGHDR and CDR2 as SFDVKD. This CDR3 is built from 12 residues. In nucleotides, the CDR3 is TGTGCCACCAGTGATAACAACTACGAGCAGTACTTC. Translation: CATSDNNYEQYF.

This clonotype was detected ten times or more. The chain couples TRBV5-5 to TRBJ1-6; no clear D gene. The germline V gene has CDR1 SGHKS and CDR2 YYEKEE (reference sequence). The CDR3 has 13 residues. Trimming took 0 bases from V and 9 from J, leaving 7 bases between them. The CDR3 sequence is CASSLGKGSPLHF. CDR3 DNA sequence: TGTGCCAGCAGCTTGGGAAAGGGTTCACCCCTCCACTTT. Based on the CDR3 plus reference TRBV5-5 and TRBJ1-6, the full variable domain is DAGVTQSPTHLIKTRGQQVTLRCSPISGHKSVSWYQQVLGQGPQFIFQYYEKEERGRGNFPDRFSARQFPNYSSELNVNALLLGDSALYLCASSLGKGSPLHFGNGTRLTVT.

This clonotype was found many times. The V gene is TRBV12-3 or TRBV12-4, the J gene TRBJ1-3; perhaps TRBD1 as D (6 bases). The CDR3 extends over 14 amino acids. Trimming removed 6 bases from V and 2 bases from J, with 11 bases in between. The CDR3 is CASRSTGPGNTIYF. Here the CDR3 DNA reads TGTGCCAGCAGATCTACAGGGCCTGGAAACACCATATATTTT.